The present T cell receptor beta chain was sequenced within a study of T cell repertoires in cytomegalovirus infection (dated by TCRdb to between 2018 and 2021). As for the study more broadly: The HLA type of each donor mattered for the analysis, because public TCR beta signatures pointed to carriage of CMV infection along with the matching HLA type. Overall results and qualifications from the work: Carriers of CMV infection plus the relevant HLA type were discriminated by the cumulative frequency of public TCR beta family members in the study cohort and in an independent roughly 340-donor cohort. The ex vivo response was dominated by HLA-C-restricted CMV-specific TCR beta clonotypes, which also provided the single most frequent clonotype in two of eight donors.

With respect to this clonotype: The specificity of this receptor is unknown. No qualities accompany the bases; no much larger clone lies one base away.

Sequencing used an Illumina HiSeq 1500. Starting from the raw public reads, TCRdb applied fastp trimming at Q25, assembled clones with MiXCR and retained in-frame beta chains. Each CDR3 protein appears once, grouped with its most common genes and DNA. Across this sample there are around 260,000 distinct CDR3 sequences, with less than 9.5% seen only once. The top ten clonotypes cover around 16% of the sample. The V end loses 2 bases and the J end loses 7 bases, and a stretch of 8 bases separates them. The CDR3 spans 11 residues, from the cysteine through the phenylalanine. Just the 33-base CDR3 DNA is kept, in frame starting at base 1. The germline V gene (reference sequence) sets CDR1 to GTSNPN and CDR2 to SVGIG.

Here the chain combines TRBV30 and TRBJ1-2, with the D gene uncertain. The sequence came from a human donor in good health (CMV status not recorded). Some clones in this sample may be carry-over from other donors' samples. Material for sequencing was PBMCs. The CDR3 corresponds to CAWSRTLGYTF. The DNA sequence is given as TGTGCCTGGAGTCGAACTCTTGGCTACACCTTC.